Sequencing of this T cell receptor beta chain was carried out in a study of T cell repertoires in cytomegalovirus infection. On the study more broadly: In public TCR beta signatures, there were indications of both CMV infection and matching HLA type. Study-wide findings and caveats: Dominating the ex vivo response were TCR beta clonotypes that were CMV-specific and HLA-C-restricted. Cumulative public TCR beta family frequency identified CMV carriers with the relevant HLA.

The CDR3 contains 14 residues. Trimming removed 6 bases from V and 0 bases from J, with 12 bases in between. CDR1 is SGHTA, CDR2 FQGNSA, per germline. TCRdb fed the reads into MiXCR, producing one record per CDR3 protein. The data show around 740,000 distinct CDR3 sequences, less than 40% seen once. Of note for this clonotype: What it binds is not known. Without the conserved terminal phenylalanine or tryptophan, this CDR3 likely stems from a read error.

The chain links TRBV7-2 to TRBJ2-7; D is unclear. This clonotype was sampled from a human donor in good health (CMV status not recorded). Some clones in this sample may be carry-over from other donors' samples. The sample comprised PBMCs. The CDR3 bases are TGTGCCAGCAGTCCTGACATCCACTCCTACGAGCAGTACTTA. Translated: CASSPDIHSYEQYL.